The rows below give T cell receptor beta chains drawn from one sample of a study. TCRdb fed the RT-PCR reads into MiXCR, producing one record per CDR3 protein. The sample includes 550,000 to 750,000 distinct CDR3 sequences, 13% to 15% of them seen just once. The sample taken for sequencing was memory CD4+ T cells from blood. The receptors were gathered from a female donor in good health, serving as a healthy control. CDR3s include the opening cysteine and the closing phenylalanine or tryptophan. The D gene is left open where the match is weak.

CDR3 protein | D gene | V gene
CSARIGQPNTEAFF | NA | TRBV20-1
CAWSAGKGQPQHF | NA | TRBV30
CATQVQVYYGYTF | NA | TRBV28
CSALRLAGGPGEQFF | TRBD2 | TRBV20-1
CASSQRSTTDTQYF | NA | TRBV4-3
CASRSTGSGYTF | TRBD1 | TRBV25-1
CSAGGNVDTQYF | NA | TRBV20-1
CASSEQTGGTEAFF | TRBD1 | TRBV2
CAWSVQGGRPQHF | NA | TRBV30
CASSGGLADLTDTQYF | TRBD2 | TRBV5-1
CASKGTGAYSQPQHF | TRBD1 | TRBV27
CSAPVIAGVREQYF | TRBD2 | TRBV20-1
CASSSQDSLWIQPQHF | NA | TRBV6-2/TRBV6-3
CASSEGTSIYEQYF | TRBD2 | TRBV6-1
CASSTRDTSGSYNEQFF | TRBD2 | TRBV27
CASSELGLALTSYEQYF | TRBD2 | TRBV6-1
CASSLGDNNEQFF | NA | TRBV5-1
CASSSGTSRTEAFF | NA | TRBV7-2